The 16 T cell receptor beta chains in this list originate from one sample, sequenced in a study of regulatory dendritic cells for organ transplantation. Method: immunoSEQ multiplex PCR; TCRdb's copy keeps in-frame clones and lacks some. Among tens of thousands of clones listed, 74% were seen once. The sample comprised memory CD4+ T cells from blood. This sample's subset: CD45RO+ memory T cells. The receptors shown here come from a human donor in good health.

CDR3 in amino acids: CASGEAGGPYYEQYF. DNA of the CDR3: TGTGCCAGCGGGGAGGCAGGGGGTCCTTACTACGAGCAGTACTTC. This chain uses TRBV2 with TRBJ2-7, with a weak D call TRBD1 (7 bases). Germline lookup yields CDR1 SNHLY and CDR2 FYNNEI. This CDR3 has 15 residues. V was pared by 8 bases and J by 3 bases, with 20 bases between.

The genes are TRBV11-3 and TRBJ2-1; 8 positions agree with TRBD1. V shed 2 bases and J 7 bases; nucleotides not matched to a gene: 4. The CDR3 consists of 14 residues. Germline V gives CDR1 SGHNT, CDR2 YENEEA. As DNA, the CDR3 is TGTGCCAGCAGCTTAACGGACAGGGTTAATGAGCAGTTCTTC. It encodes CASSLTDRVNEQFF.

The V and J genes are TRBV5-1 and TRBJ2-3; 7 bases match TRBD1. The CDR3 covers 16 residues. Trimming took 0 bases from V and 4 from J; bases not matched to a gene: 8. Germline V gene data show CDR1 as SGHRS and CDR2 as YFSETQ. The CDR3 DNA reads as TGCGCCAGCAGCTTGGGGGGACAGCCCGTGTCAGATACGCAGTATTTT. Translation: CASSLGGQPVSDTQYF.

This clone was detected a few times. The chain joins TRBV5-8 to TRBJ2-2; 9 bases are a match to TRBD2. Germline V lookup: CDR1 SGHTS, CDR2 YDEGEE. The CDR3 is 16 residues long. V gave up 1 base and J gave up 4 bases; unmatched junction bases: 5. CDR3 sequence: CASSLRSGGITGELFF. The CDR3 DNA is TGTGCCAGCAGCTTGCGAAGCGGGGGGATCACCGGGGAGCTGTTTTTT.

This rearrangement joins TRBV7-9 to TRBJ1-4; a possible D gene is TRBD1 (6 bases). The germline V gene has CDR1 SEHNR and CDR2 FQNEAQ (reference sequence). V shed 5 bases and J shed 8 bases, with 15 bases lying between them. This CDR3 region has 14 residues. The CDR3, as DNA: TGTGCCAGCAGCCCTAAGGGGGGGCGGGAAAAACTGTTTTTT. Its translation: CASSPKGGREKLFF.

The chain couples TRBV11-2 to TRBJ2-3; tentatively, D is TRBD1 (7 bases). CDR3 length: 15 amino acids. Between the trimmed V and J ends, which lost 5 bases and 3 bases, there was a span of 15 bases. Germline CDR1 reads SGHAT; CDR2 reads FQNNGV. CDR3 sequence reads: CASSTRDRRTDTQYF. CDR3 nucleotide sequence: TGTGCCAGCAGCACGCGGGACAGACGTACAGATACGCAGTATTTT.

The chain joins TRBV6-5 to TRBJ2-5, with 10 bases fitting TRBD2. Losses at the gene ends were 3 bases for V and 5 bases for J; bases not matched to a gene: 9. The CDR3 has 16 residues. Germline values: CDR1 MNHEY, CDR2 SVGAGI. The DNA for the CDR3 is TGTGCCAGCAGTTATAACATAGCGGGGGGCGGGGAGACCCAGTACTTC. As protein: CASSYNIAGGGETQYF.

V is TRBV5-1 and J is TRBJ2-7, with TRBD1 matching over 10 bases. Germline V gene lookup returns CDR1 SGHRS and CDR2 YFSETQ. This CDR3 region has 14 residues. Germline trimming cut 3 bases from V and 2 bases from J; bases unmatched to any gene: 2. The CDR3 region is CASSSGQGAYEQYF. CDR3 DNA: TGCGCCAGCAGCTCCGGACAGGGGGCCTACGAGCAGTACTTC.

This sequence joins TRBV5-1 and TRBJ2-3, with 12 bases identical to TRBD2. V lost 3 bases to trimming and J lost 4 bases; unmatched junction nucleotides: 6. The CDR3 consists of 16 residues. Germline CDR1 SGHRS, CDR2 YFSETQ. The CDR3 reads CASSWASGGAPDTQYF. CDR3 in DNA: TGCGCCAGCAGCTGGGCTAGCGGGGGGGCCCCAGATACGCAGTATTTT.

The chain's CDR3 is CASSSGDREVGELFF. DNA of the CDR3: TGTGCCAGCAGTTCAGGGGACAGGGAGGTCGGGGAGCTGTTTTTT. The V gene is TRBV27, the J gene TRBJ2-2, with 9 positions matching TRBD1. The germline gives CDR1 MNHEY, CDR2 SMNVEV (reference sequence). The CDR3 sequence is 15 residues long. The V segment lost 4 bases and the J segment 7 bases; nucleotides outside the gene matches: 7.

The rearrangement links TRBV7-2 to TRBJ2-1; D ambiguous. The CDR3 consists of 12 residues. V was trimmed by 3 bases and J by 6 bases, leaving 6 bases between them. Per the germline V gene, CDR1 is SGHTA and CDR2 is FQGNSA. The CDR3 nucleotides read TGTGCCAGCAGCTTTCCTTCCAATGAGCAGTTCTTC. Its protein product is CASSFPSNEQFF.

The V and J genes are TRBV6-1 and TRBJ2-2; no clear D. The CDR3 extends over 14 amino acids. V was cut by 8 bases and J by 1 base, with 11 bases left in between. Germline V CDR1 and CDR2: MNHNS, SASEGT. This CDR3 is CASPRVLNTGELFF. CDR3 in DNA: TGTGCCAGCCCCCGGGTCCTGAACACCGGGGAGCTGTTTTTT.

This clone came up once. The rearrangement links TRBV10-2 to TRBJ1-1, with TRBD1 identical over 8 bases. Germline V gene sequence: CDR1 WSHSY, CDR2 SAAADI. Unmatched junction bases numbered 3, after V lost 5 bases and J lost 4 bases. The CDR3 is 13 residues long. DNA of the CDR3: TGCGCCAGCAGTCAACAGGGGGGCACTGAAGCTTTCTTT. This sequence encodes CASSQQGGTEAFF.

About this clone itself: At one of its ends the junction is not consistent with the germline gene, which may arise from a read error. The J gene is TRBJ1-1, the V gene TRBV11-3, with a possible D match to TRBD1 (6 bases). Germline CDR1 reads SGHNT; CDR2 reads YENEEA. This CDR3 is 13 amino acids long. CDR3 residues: CASSRGQNSEAFF. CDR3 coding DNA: TGTGCCAGCAGCCGCGGACAGAACTCTGAAGCTTTCTTT.

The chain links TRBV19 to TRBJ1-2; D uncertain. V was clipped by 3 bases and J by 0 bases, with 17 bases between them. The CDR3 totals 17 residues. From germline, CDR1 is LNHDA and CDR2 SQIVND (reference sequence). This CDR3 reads CASSITRGGGANYGYTF. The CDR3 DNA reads TGTGCCAGTAGTATCACCCGAGGCGGTGGTGCTAACTATGGCTACACCTTC.

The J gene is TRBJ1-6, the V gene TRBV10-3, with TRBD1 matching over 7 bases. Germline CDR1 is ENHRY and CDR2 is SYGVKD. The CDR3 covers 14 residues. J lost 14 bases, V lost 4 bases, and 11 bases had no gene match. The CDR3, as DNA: TGTGCCATCAGTGGTTTACGGGACAGATCGGCCCTCCACTTT. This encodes CAISGLRDRSALHF.